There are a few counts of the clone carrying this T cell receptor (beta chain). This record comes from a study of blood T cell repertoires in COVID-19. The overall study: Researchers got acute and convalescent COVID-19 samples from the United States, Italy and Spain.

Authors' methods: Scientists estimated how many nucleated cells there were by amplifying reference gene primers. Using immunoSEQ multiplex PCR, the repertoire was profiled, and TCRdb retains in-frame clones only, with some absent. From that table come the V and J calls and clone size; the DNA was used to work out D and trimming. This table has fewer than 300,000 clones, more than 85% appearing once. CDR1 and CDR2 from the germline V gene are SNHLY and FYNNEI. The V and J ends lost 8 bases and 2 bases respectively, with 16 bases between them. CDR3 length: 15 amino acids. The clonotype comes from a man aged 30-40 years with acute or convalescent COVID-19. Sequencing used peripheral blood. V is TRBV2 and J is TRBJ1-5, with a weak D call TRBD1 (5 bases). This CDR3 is CASRQLGGGNQPQHF. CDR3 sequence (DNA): TGTGCCAGCCGTCAGTTGGGGGGGGGCAATCAGCCCCAGCATTTT.